These 19 T cell receptor beta chains share one sample of origin, sequenced in a study of cytomegalovirus exposure and HLA in healthy donors. The PCR used 60 Vbeta and 13 Jbeta primers. This table comes from immunoSEQ multiplex PCR, and its TCRdb copy is limited to in-frame clones, with some not included. The repertoire includes about 160,000 clones, around 80% of them detected once, and about 0.69% sits in the top ten. Sequenced sample: PBMCs. These receptors were obtained from a female donor in good health and CMV-seronegative.

The CDR3 DNA reads as TGTGCTAGTGGTTTCGGAGGAGGGGCCTACAATGAGCAGTTCTTC. This sequence encodes CASGFGGGAYNEQFF. The chain couples TRBV12-5 to TRBJ2-1, with a tentative D call TRBD2 (6 bases). The CDR3 sequence is 15 residues long. V was trimmed by 3 bases and J by 2 bases, leaving 11 bases between them. Germline V gene data show CDR1 as LGHNT and CDR2 as FRNRAP.

The V gene is TRBV7-2, the J gene TRBJ2-7; weak D call: TRBD2 (6 bases). V lost 5 bases and J lost 6, with 17 bases in between. The CDR3 runs 14 residues. The germline V gene encodes CDR1 SGHTA and CDR2 FQGNSA. The CDR3 loop is CASSPGLPVGEQYF. The CDR3 DNA sequence: TGTGCCAGCAGCCCGGGACTCCCGGTGGGCGAGCAGTACTTC.

J is TRBJ2-3 and V is TRBV7-2, with TRBD2 identical over 9 bases. J gave up 1 base and V 6 bases, and 5 bases lay outside the gene matches. This CDR3 spans 15 amino acids. The germline V gene has CDR1 SGHTA and CDR2 FQGNSA. The CDR3 region is CASSRAGGGTDTQYF. CDR3 coding DNA: TGTGCCAGCAGTAGAGCGGGAGGCGGCACAGATACGCAGTATTTT.

The chain combines TRBV7-3 with TRBJ2-4; TRBD1 matches 9 bases. CDR3 size: 15 residues. Germline CDR1 reads SGHTA; CDR2 reads FQGTGA. V trimming: 5 bases; J trimming: 8 bases; junction bases outside the gene matches: 10. In nucleotides, the CDR3 is TGTGCCAGCAGCCAGGGGGGACAGGGTGAATACATTCAGTACTTC. Amino acid sequence: CASSQGGQGEYIQYF.

This clone showed up just a few times. V usage is TRBV19 and J usage is TRBJ2-7, with TRBD2 matching over 11 bases. The CDR3 runs to 15 residues. Germline trimming cut 8 bases from V and 3 bases from J; bases unmatched to any gene: 9. Per germline, CDR1 LNHDA and CDR2 SQIVND (reference sequence). The CDR3: CASQPLAGGDYEQYF. CDR3 DNA: TGTGCCAGTCAACCTTTAGCGGGAGGGGACTACGAGCAGTACTTC.

V and J are TRBV7-9 and TRBJ1-2; a weak D match, TRBD1 (6 bases). Germline V gives CDR1 SEHNR, CDR2 FQNEAQ (reference sequence). The V end lost 5 bases, the J end lost 3 bases, and 10 bases lay between the germline ends. The CDR3 has 13 amino acids. Here the CDR3 DNA reads TGTGCCAGCAGCGCGGACAGTTACTATGGCTACACCTTC. Amino acids: CASSADSYYGYTF. The entire variable domain, with the rest obtained from reference TRBV7-9 and TRBJ1-2, is as follows: DTGVSQNPRHKITKRGQNVTFRCDPISEHNRLYWYRQTLGQGPEFLTYFQNEAQLEKSRLLSDRFSAERPKGSFSTLEIQRTEQGDSAMYLCASSADSYYGYTFGSGTRLTVV.

This clone was observed a single time. V and J are TRBV5-4 and TRBJ2-1, with 9 bases aligning to TRBD2. Trimming at V came to 4 bases and at J to 8 bases, leaving 10 bases not matched to a gene. The germline CDR1 and CDR2 sequences are SGHNT and YYREEE (reference sequence). The CDR3 length is 15 residues. In DNA form, the CDR3 reads TGTGCCAGCAGCCTAGCGGGACCCCTCGTGGATGAGCAGTTCTTC. Translation: CASSLAGPLVDEQFF. The whole variable domain, remainder taken from reference TRBV5-4 and TRBJ2-1, is ETGVTQSPTHLIKTRGQQVTLRCSSQSGHNTVSWYQQALGQGPQFIFQYYREEENGRGNFPPRFSGLQFPNYSSELNVNALELDDSALYLCASSLAGPLVDEQFFGPGTRLTVL.

This clone was recorded a few times. The chain joins TRBV6-1 to TRBJ2-5; 7 positions match TRBD1. V shed 5 bases, J shed 4 bases, and the junction held 7 bases outside the gene matches. Germline CDR1 MNHNS, CDR2 SASEGT. The CDR3 covers 14 residues. The CDR3 reads CASSRQGRGETQYF. DNA for the CDR3: TGTGCCAGCAGTCGACAGGGCAGAGGAGAGACCCAGTACTTC.

This clone was seen more than once but under ten times. This rearrangement joins TRBV7-9 to TRBJ1-6; D call uncertain. This CDR3 is built from 12 residues. The ends were cut back, 3 bases at V and 9 bases at J, with 6 bases in the middle. In germline, CDR1 is SEHNR, CDR2 FQNEAQ (reference sequence). This chain's CDR3 is CASSLELSPLHF. CDR3 DNA: TGTGCCAGCAGCTTGGAGCTTTCACCCCTCCACTTT.

The chain couples TRBV29-1 to TRBJ1-1, with 8 bases matching TRBD1. The CDR3 consists of 13 residues. The germline V gene has CDR1 SQVTM and CDR2 ANQGSEA. V lost 6 bases, J lost 2 bases, and 5 bases stayed unmatched. The CDR3 bases are TGCAGCGTCAGGGGGCGAGCTAACACTGAAGCTTTCTTT. Residues: CSVRGRANTEAFF. Full variable domain (rest looked up from reference TRBV29-1 and TRBJ1-1): SAVISQKPSRDICQRGTSLTIQCQVDSQVTMMFWYRQQPGQSLTLIATANQGSEATYESGFVIDKFPISRPNLTFSTLTVSNMSPEDSSIYLCSVRGRANTEAFFGQGTRLTVV.

This rearrangement joins TRBV11-1 to TRBJ2-7; a possible D gene is TRBD2 (5 bases). Germline CDR1 is SGHAT and CDR2 is FQDESV (reference sequence). This CDR3 region has 14 residues. V was pared by 5 bases and J by 5 bases, with 16 bases between. The CDR3 sequence: CASSTAGNRHEQYF. DNA for the CDR3: TGTGCCAGCAGCACCGCCGGGAATCGGCACGAGCAGTACTTC.

The rearrangement links TRBV7-2 to TRBJ1-2; D may be TRBD1 (6 bases). This CDR3 region has 15 residues. Deletions cut 5 bases from V and 0 bases from J, with 13 bases between. The germline gives CDR1 SGHTA, CDR2 FQGNSA. The CDR3 coding sequence is TGTGCCAGCAGCCCCTGGACAGTTACTAACTATGGCTACACCTTC. Translating it yields CASSPWTVTNYGYTF.

A note on this clone: The junction departs from germline at one end; a sequencing error may be responsible. The gene calls are TRBV30 and TRBJ2-6, with D possibly matching TRBD1 (5 bases). The germline CDR1 and CDR2 sequences are GTSNPN and SVGIG (reference sequence). The CDR3 is 17 amino acids. CDR3 DNA sequence: TGTGCCTGGAGTGGTGGCAGGTTTAGCTCTGGGGCCAACGGCCTGACTTTC. Protein sequence: CAWSGGRFSSGANGLTF.

CDR3 nucleotide sequence: TGTGCCAGCAGGAGTAGCGGGGGGGCGATAGATACGCAGTATTTT. Protein sequence: CASRSSGGAIDTQYF. The V gene is TRBV7-9, the J gene TRBJ2-3, with 11 bases identical to TRBD2. This CDR3 is 15 amino acids long. V lost 6 bases to trimming and J lost 5 bases; unmatched junction nucleotides: 7. Per germline, CDR1 SEHNR and CDR2 FQNEAQ (reference sequence).

This rearrangement joins TRBV19 to TRBJ2-3; the match to TRBD2 covers 7 bases. From germline, CDR1 is LNHDA and CDR2 SQIVND (reference sequence). The CDR3 loop spans 15 amino acids. Unmatched junction bases numbered 10, after V lost 1 base and J lost 9 bases. CDR3 protein: CASSIVSGIGGTQYF. The CDR3 coding sequence is TGTGCCAGTAGTATAGTAAGCGGGATTGGGGGGACGCAGTATTTT.

V and J are TRBV7-2 and TRBJ2-3; 13 bases are a match to TRBD2. Trimming cost V 1 base and J 4 bases; bases outside gene matches: 11. Germline CDR1 is SGHTA and CDR2 is FQGNSA. CDR3 size: 19 residues. The chain's CDR3 is CASSLGRRTSGSISDTQYF. The CDR3 DNA reads TGTGCCAGCAGCTTAGGAAGAAGGACTAGCGGGAGTATTTCAGATACGCAGTATTTT.

A single count supports this clone. The chain employs TRBV4-1 and TRBJ2-1, with TRBD2 matching 10 bases. J lost 16 bases, V lost 3 bases, and 9 bases had no gene match. This CDR3 region has 13 residues. Germline V gene data show CDR1 as MGHRA and CDR2 as YSYEKL. The CDR3 sequence: CASSQLGLANFFF. DNA of the CDR3: TGCGCCAGCAGCCAGCTGGGACTAGCGAATTTCTTCTTC.

The chain combines TRBV15 with TRBJ2-7; 7 nucleotides line up with TRBD1. V dropped 0 bases and J dropped 5; count of bases not matched to a gene: 10. The germline CDR1 and CDR2 sequences are LNHNV and YYDKDF (reference sequence). This CDR3 has 16 residues. The CDR3 nucleotides read TGTGCCACCAGCAGAGATAGGTGGCAGGGGGAAAACGAGCAGTACTTC. Protein product: CATSRDRWQGENEQYF.

This clone was seen more than once but under ten times. This sequence joins TRBV18 and TRBJ1-2; D gene ambiguous. The CDR3 runs 14 residues. The V gene's germline CDR1 is KGHSH and CDR2 LQKENI. Trimming removed 0 bases from V and 4 bases from J, with 9 bases in between. The CDR3 loop reads CASSPPAELYGYTF. CDR3 bases: TGTGCCAGCTCACCACCGGCGGAACTCTATGGCTACACCTTC.